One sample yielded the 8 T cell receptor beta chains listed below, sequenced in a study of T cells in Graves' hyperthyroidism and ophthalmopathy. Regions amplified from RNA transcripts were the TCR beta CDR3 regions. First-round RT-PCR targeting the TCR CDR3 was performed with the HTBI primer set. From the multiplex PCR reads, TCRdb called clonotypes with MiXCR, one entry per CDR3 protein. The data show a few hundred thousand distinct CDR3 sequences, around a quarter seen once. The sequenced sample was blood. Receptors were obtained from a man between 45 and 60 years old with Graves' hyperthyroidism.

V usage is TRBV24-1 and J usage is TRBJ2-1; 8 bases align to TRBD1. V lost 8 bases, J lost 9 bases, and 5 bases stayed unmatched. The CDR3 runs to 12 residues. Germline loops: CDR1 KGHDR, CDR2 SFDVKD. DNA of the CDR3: TGTGCCACCAACGGACAGGGCGGTGAGCAGTTCTTC. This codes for CATNGQGGEQFF.

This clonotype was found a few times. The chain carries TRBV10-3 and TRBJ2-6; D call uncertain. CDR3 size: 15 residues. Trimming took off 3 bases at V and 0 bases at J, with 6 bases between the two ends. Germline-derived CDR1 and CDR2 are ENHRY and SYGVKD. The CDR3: CAISDLSSGANVLTF. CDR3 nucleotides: TGTGCCATCAGTGACTTAAGCTCTGGGGCCAACGTCCTGACTTTC.

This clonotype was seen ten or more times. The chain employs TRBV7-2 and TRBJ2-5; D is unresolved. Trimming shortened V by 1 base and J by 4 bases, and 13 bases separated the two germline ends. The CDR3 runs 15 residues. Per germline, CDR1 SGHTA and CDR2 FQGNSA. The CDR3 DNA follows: TGTGCCAGCAGCTTAGTATTCCAAAGAGGAGAGACCCAGTACTTC. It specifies CASSLVFQRGETQYF.

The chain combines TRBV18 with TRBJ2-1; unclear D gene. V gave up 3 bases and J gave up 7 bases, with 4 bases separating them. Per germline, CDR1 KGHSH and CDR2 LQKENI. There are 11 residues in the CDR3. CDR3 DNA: TGTGCCAGCTCACCCGAGAATGAGCAGTTCTTC. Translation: CASSPENEQFF.

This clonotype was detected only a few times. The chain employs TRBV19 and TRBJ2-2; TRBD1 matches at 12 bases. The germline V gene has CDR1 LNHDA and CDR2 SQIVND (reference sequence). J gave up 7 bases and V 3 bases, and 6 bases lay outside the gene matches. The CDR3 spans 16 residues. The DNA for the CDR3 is TGTGCCAGTAGTATCGGGACAGGGGGCGAGATCGGGGAGCTGTTTTTT. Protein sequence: CASSIGTGGEIGELFF.

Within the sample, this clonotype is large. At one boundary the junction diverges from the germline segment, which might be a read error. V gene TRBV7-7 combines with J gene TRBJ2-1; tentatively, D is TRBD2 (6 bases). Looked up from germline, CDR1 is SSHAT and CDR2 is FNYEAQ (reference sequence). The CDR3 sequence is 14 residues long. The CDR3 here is CASSLEPGVSEQFF. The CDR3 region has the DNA TGTGCTAGCAGCTTAGAACCGGGGGTGAGTGAGCAGTTCTTC.

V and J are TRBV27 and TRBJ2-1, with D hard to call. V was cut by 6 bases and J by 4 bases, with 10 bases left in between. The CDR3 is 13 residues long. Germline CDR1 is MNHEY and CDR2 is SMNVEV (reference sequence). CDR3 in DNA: TGTGCCAGCAGACCCCGGGCGTACAATGAGCAGTTCTTC. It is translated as CASRPRAYNEQFF.

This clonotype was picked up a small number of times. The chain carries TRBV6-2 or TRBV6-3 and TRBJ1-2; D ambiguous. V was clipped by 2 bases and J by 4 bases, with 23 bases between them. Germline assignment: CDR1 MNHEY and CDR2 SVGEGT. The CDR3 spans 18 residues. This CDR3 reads CASSYAASNLDSSYGYTF. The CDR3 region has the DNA TGTGCCAGCAGTTACGCCGCCTCCAACCTGGATTCGAGCTATGGCTACACCTTC.